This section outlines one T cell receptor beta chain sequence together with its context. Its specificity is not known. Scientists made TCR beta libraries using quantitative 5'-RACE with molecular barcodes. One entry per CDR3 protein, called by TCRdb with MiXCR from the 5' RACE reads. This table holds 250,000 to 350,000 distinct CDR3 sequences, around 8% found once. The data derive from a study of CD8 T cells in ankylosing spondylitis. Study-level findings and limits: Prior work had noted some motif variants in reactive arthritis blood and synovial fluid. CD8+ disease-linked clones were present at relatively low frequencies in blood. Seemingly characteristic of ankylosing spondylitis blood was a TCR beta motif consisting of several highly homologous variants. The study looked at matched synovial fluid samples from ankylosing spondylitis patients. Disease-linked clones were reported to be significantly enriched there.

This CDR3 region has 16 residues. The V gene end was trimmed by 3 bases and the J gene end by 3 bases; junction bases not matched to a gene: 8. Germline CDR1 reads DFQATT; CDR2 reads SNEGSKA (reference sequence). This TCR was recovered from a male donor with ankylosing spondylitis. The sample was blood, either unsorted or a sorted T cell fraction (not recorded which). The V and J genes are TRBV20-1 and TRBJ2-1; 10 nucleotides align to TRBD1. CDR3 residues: CSARLSGTGVYNEQFF. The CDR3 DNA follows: TGCAGTGCTAGGTTGTCCGGGACAGGGGTCTACAATGAGCAGTTCTTC.